The 32 T cell receptor beta chains listed next were all sequenced from one sample in a study of T cells in women clearing cervical HPV infection. The assay was immunoSEQ multiplex PCR, and TCRdb's table has in-frame clones only and misses some. This sample contains some 15,000 clones. Specimen: blood buffy coat. These TCRs come from a woman aged 18 to 75 with a cervical HPV16 infection that either progressed to CIN3+ or cleared (not recorded which).

With regard to this clone: The CDR3 extends 3 residues past the end of the read, so its final part is completed from the germline J gene. The chain couples TRBV11-3 to TRBJ2-5; 8 bases are a match to TRBD1. V gave up 7 bases and J gave up 7 bases; unmatched junction bases: 11. In germline, CDR1 is SGHNT, CDR2 YENEEA. The CDR3 spans 14 residues. The CDR3 bases that were read are TGTGCCAGCACCTCCACGGCAGGGGGCACGACC. Translating gives CASTSTAGGTT. The whole CDR3 sequence is CASTSTAGGTTQYF. Full variable domain (missing parts from reference TRBV11-3 and TRBJ2-5): EAGVVQSPRYKIIEKKQPVAFWCNPISGHNTLYWYLQNLGQGPELLIRYENEEAVDDSQLPKDRFSAERLKGVDSTLKIQPAELGDSAVYLCASTSTAGGTTQYFGPGTRLLVL.

On this clone: The read is 3 residues too short to cover the CDR3 end, so that end is filled in from the germline J gene. The chain joins TRBV9 to TRBJ2-2, with 8 bases identical to TRBD2. CDR1 and CDR2 from the germline V gene are SGDLS and YYNGEE. V trimming: 4 bases; J trimming: 4 bases; junction bases outside the gene matches: 9. The CDR3 contains 16 residues. The CDR3 reads CASSPEERGITGELFF. The covered CDR3 bases are TGTGCCAGCAGCCCTGAGGAGCGGGGGATCACCGGGGAG.

Comments on this clone: The CDR3 end is not reached by the read, which stops 3 residues before it; the germline J gene fills it in. The chain carries TRBV20-1 and TRBJ1-6, with 8 bases lining up with TRBD1. V lost 4 bases, J lost 12 bases, and 14 bases stayed unmatched. There are 15 residues in the CDR3. The germline V gene has CDR1 DFQATT and CDR2 SNEGSKA (reference sequence). The sequenced part of the CDR3 DNA is TGCAGTGCTAAAACCTCAGGGGGCGCAATCCTACCC. Protein product: CSAKTSGGAILP. The whole CDR3 is CSAKTSGGAILPLHF.

Remarks on this clone: From the germline J gene comes the end of the CDR3, since the read stops 3 residues before it. V gene TRBV7-2 combines with J gene TRBJ2-2; 7 bases agree with TRBD2. The V segment lost 1 base and the J segment 5 bases; nucleotides outside the gene matches: 4. The CDR3 runs to 15 residues. Germline lookup yields CDR1 SGHTA and CDR2 FQGNSA. CDR3 region: CASSLVTGGTGELFF. Partial CDR3 DNA: TGTGCCAGCAGCTTAGTTACGGGGGGAACCGGGGAG.

CDR3 sequence reads: CASSPEVAKNIQYF. CDR3 bases read: TGTGCCAGCTCACCTGAGGTAGCCAAAAACATT. The chain recombines TRBV18 with TRBJ2-4; unclear D gene. The read ends 3 residues shy of where the CDR3 ends; the end is completed using the germline J gene. The V end was cut by 3 bases, the J end by 0 bases, with 6 bases between. This CDR3 comprises 14 residues. The germline V gene has CDR1 KGHSH and CDR2 LQKENI.

Comment on this clone: At one of its ends the junction is not consistent with the germline gene, which may arise from a read error. The sequenced fragment ends 3 residues before the CDR3 boundary, so the rest is inferred from the germline J gene. The chain uses TRBV10-1 and TRBJ2-1; 9 bases are shared with TRBD2. The germline V gene encodes CDR1 WNHNN and CDR2 SYGVQD (reference sequence). The CDR3 sequence is 16 residues long. The sequenced part of the CDR3 DNA is TGCGCCAGTAGTGAGTCTTCAAGCGGGGGGATGAATGAG. Encoded protein: CASSESSSGGMNE. In full, the CDR3 is CASSESSSGGMNEQFF.

Regarding this clone: The sequence runs out 3 residues before the end of the CDR3; the remainder is reconstructed from the germline J gene. The chain recombines TRBV19 with TRBJ2-3, with 8 bases lining up with TRBD1. The V gene's germline CDR1 is LNHDA and CDR2 SQIVND (reference sequence). The CDR3 sequence is 14 residues long. Here the CDR3 reads CASSLQGAEETQYF. CDR3 DNA (partial): TGTGCCAGTAGTCTTCAGGGGGCTGAGGAGACG.

About this clone itself: The read is 3 residues too short to cover the CDR3 end, so that end is filled in from the germline J gene. The chain recombines TRBV20-1 with TRBJ2-2, with D perhaps TRBD1 (6 bases). V lost 7 bases, J lost 0 bases, and 12 bases lay in between. The V gene's germline CDR1 is DFQATT and CDR2 SNEGSKA (reference sequence). The CDR3 is made up of 14 amino acids. The CDR3 region is CSGTGTTNTGELFF. CDR3 DNA (partial): TGCAGTGGAACCGGGACAACGAACACCGGGGAG.

Of note for this clone: The read terminates 3 residues before the CDR3 end, so the remaining end is supplied by the germline J gene. V gene TRBV20-1 combines with J gene TRBJ1-4; D perhaps matches TRBD1 (5 bases). The germline gives CDR1 DFQATT, CDR2 SNEGSKA (reference sequence). The CDR3 loop spans 13 amino acids. This CDR3 reads CSADSSYNSPLFF. Partial CDR3 DNA: TGCAGTGCTGACAGCTCCTATAATTCACCA.

Turning to this clone: The sequenced fragment ends 3 residues before the CDR3 boundary, so the rest is inferred from the germline J gene. V gene TRBV20-1 combines with J gene TRBJ2-1, with D maybe TRBD2 (5 bases). CDR1 DFQATT and CDR2 SNEGSKA come from the germline V gene (reference sequence). This CDR3 contains 12 residues. V was shortened by 6 bases and J by 8 bases, with 14 bases between the two germline ends. The CDR3 protein is CSAWKERDEQFF. The covered CDR3 bases are TGCAGTGCCTGGAAGGAGAGGGATGAG.

Notes on this clone: Read data end 3 residues before the CDR3 end; the end is taken from the germline J gene. The chain recombines TRBV7-9 with TRBJ2-2; 9 bases fit TRBD1. Per germline, CDR1 SEHNR and CDR2 FQNEAQ (reference sequence). Trimming at V came to 5 bases and at J to 1 base, leaving 2 bases not matched to a gene. This CDR3 is 15 amino acids long. The covered CDR3 bases are TGTGCCAGCAGCCACAGGGGGCTGAACACCGGGGAG. This translates into CASSHRGLNTGE. The entire CDR3 protein is CASSHRGLNTGELFF.

About this clone itself: The read stops 3 residues short of the end of the CDR3; the missing end is completed from the germline J gene. This chain joins TRBV10-3 and TRBJ1-5; D is perhaps TRBD1 (5 bases). The CDR3 spans 13 residues. Germline V gene sequence: CDR1 ENHRY, CDR2 SYGVKD. Trimming took off 8 bases at V and 3 bases at J, with 11 bases between the two ends. The sequenced CDR3 bases are TGTGCCATCGGAAGGGGTCCCAATCAGCCC. This encodes CAIGRGPNQP. The whole CDR3 protein is CAIGRGPNQPQHF.

As for this clone: The CDR3 extends 3 residues past the end of the read, so its final part is completed from the germline J gene. The rearrangement links TRBV5-1 to TRBJ1-1; 8 positions match TRBD1. This CDR3 has 15 amino acids. Trimming took 0 bases from V and 4 from J; bases not matched to a gene: 5. CDR1 SGHRS and CDR2 YFSETQ come from the germline V gene. The DNA read from the CDR3 is TGCGCCAGCAGCTTGGACCCGACAGGGGCCACTGAA. It codes for CASSLDPTGATE. The entire CDR3 is CASSLDPTGATEAFF.

A word on this clone: The CDR3 is cut off 3 residues early in the read; its end comes from the germline J gene. The chain uses TRBV2 and TRBJ1-3; 7 nucleotides agree with TRBD1. This CDR3 spans 17 amino acids. Germline V lookup: CDR1 SNHLY, CDR2 FYNNEI. V lost 8 bases and J lost 0; bases outside the gene matches: 13. The CDR3 loop reads CASEIQGPLDSGNTIYF. The CDR3 DNA, read in part, is TGTGCCAGCGAGATACAGGGGCCATTGGACTCTGGAAACACC.

Regarding this clone: The sequence runs out 3 residues before the end of the CDR3; the remainder is reconstructed from the germline J gene. This chain links TRBV2 with TRBJ1-6, with 7 bases lining up with TRBD1. The germline CDR1 and CDR2 sequences are SNHLY and FYNNEI. This CDR3 is built from 13 residues. V shed 11 bases and J 10 bases; nucleotides not matched to a gene: 11. The CDR3 here is CACQGVSGSPLHF. The CDR3 DNA, read in part, is TGTGCCTGCCAGGGGGTTTCGGGATCACCC.

With regard to this clone: With the read ending 3 residues before the CDR3 end, the germline J gene is used to fill in that end. The genes are TRBV10-2 and TRBJ2-5; D unresolved. CDR1 and CDR2 (germline): WSHSY, SAAADI. The CDR3 has 15 amino acids. V was shortened by 2 bases and J by 5 bases, with 15 bases between the two germline ends. CDR3 bases read: TGCGCCAGCAGTGAGGGTGTAAGGTCCTGGGAGACC. The encoded protein is CASSEGVRSWET. The full CDR3 is CASSEGVRSWETQYF.

Comment on this clone: The read falls 3 residues short of the CDR3 end, and the missing part is taken from the germline J gene. The chain is built from TRBV20-1 and TRBJ2-1; TRBD1 agrees at 9 bases. The CDR3 is 15 amino acids. V lost 3 bases, J lost 7 bases, and 10 bases stayed unmatched. Germline V gene data show CDR1 as DFQATT and CDR2 as SNEGSKA (reference sequence). CDR3 amino acids: CSASRGQGSDNEQFF. CDR3 DNA, as far as it was read: TGCAGTGCTAGTAGAGGACAGGGGAGTGATAATGAG.

On this clone itself: The read gets to within 3 residues of the CDR3 end, and the germline J gene fills in the rest. This chain joins TRBV19 and TRBJ1-2; possible D gene TRBD1, 6 bases. This CDR3 has 15 residues. Germline CDR1 LNHDA, CDR2 SQIVND (reference sequence). V was pared by 5 bases and J by 4 bases, with 17 bases between. CDR3 in amino acids: CASSPNRDVLYGYTF. CDR3 DNA, as far as it was read: TGTGCCAGTAGTCCGAACAGGGACGTCCTCTATGGC.

Considering frequency, this clone is medium-sized. The read terminates 3 residues ahead of where the CDR3 ends, so the germline J gene completes it. The chain couples TRBV29-1 to TRBJ2-7, with D possibly matching TRBD1 (6 bases). The V end was cut by 6 bases, the J end by 3 bases, with 12 bases between. Germline V gives CDR1 SQVTM, CDR2 ANQGSEA. The CDR3 totals 12 residues. The DNA read from the CDR3 is TGCAGCGTATTAGTACAGGGCTACGAG. Its protein is CSVLVQGYE. The entire CDR3 sequence reads CSVLVQGYEQYF.

The CDR3 bases that were read are TGTGCCAGCGGACCGGGGGGAGGGAACACTGAA. Protein product: CASGPGGGNTE. The entire CDR3 is CASGPGGGNTEAFF. The chain employs TRBV2 and TRBJ1-1; possible D gene TRBD1, 5 bases. The CDR3 is cut off 3 residues early in the read; its end comes from the germline J gene. V shed 8 bases and J shed 1 base, with 14 bases lying between them. The CDR3 spans 14 residues. Germline assignment: CDR1 SNHLY and CDR2 FYNNEI. The complete variable domain, with remaining parts taken from reference TRBV2 and TRBJ1-1, reads EPEVTQTPSHQVTQMGQEVILRCVPISNHLYFYWYRQILGQKVEFLVSFYNNEISEKSEIFDDQFSVERPDGSNFTLKIRSTKLEDSAMYFCASGPGGGNTEAFFGQGTRLTVV.

As to this clone: Read coverage stops 3 residues before the CDR3 terminus; the germline J gene supplies the remainder. V and J are TRBV12-3 or TRBV12-4 and TRBJ2-1; 7 bases agree with TRBD1. The length of the CDR3 is 17 residues. Trimming cost V 1 base and J 4 bases; bases outside gene matches: 10. Partial CDR3 DNA: TGTGCCAGCAGTTTAGGGGTGACGACAGGGAAATACAATGAG. This encodes CASSLGVTTGKYNE. The whole CDR3 sequence is CASSLGVTTGKYNEQFF.

On this clone: The read halts 3 residues ahead of the CDR3 end, with the missing end drawn from the germline J gene. The V call is TRBV5-1, the J call TRBJ2-7; 14 bases align to TRBD2. The V segment lost 4 bases and the J segment 3 bases; nucleotides outside the gene matches: 15. The CDR3 is 19 residues long. The V gene's germline CDR1 is SGHRS and CDR2 YFSETQ. CDR3 sequence reads: CASSTLPGTSGRRDYEQYF. Partial CDR3 DNA: TGCGCCAGCAGCACCCTACCCGGGACTAGCGGGAGAAGGGACTACGAG.

Remarks on this clone: From the germline J gene comes the end of the CDR3, since the read stops 3 residues before it. The chain uses TRBV18 and TRBJ1-2; no clear D. This CDR3 comprises 14 residues. Germline values: CDR1 KGHSH, CDR2 LQKENI. Partial CDR3 DNA: TGTGCCAGCTCACCTCCCAGTAACGGGTACGAC. Translating gives CASSPPSNGYD. The whole CDR3 protein reads CASSPPSNGYDYTF.

About this clone: An end of the junction differs from the germline gene, which may be a read error. Read sequence stops 3 residues before the CDR3 end, and the germline J gene provides the missing end. The rearrangement uses TRBV4-2 and TRBJ2-3; the D gene is possibly TRBD2 (5 bases). CDR3 length equals 14 residues. Germline CDR1 is LGHNA and CDR2 is YNFKEQ. The CDR3 bases that were read are TGCGCCAGCAGCCAAGACGGACTCACAGATACG. Translation: CASSQDGLTDT. Given in full, the CDR3 is CASSQDGLTDTQYF.

This chain's CDR3 is CASSLVAESPLHF. CDR3 bases read: TGTGCCAGCAGCTTGGTGGCGGAGTCACCC. This chain connects TRBV5-5 to TRBJ1-6; D remains ambiguous. Sequencing ends 3 residues short of the CDR3 end; the germline J gene provides the rest. Germline loops: CDR1 SGHKS, CDR2 YYEKEE (reference sequence). The length of the CDR3 is 13 residues. Between the trimmed V and J ends, which lost 0 bases and 10 bases, there was a span of 8 bases.

Comments on this clone: The read ends 3 residues shy of where the CDR3 ends; the end is completed using the germline J gene. The chain is built from TRBV19 and TRBJ2-5; 8 nucleotides align to TRBD1. Per germline, CDR1 LNHDA and CDR2 SQIVND (reference sequence). This CDR3 comprises 13 residues. V shed 6 bases and J 3 bases; nucleotides not matched to a gene: 3. CDR3 bases read: TGTGCCAGTAGAGACAGGGGCGAAGAGACC. Translating gives CASRDRGEET. Given in full, the CDR3 is CASRDRGEETQYF.

A remark on this clone: The read halts 3 residues ahead of the CDR3 end, with the missing end drawn from the germline J gene. The rearrangement links TRBV29-1 to TRBJ2-7; 10 bases match TRBD1. J gave up 3 bases and V 6 bases, and 8 bases lay outside the gene matches. This CDR3 has 14 amino acids. The germline CDR1 and CDR2 sequences are SQVTM and ANQGSEA. CDR3 bases read: TGCAGCGTCGGACCGGGACAGGGGAGCTACGAG. Amino acid sequence: CSVGPGQGSYE. The complete CDR3 protein is CSVGPGQGSYEQYF.

Remarks on this clone: The read ends 3 residues before the CDR3 terminus; that terminus is restored from the germline J gene. The V call is TRBV5-6, the J call TRBJ1-1, with TRBD1 matching 8 bases. Looked up from germline, CDR1 is SGHDT and CDR2 is YYEEEE. Trimming at V came to 4 bases and at J to 6 bases, leaving 8 bases not matched to a gene. This CDR3 spans 14 amino acids. The sequenced part of the CDR3 DNA is TGTGCCAGCAGCCCACAGGACAGGGAAGCTGAA. Its protein product is CASSPQDREAE. In full, the CDR3 reads CASSPQDREAEAFF. Filled out from reference TRBV5-6 and TRBJ1-1, the complete variable domain reads DAGVTQSPTHLIKTRGQQVTLRCSPKSGHDTVSWYQQALGQGPQFIFQYYEEEERQRGNFPDRFSGHQFPNYSSELNVNALLLGDSALYLCASSPQDREAEAFFGQGTRLTVV.

A word on this clone: Read sequence stops 3 residues before the CDR3 end, and the germline J gene provides the missing end. This sequence joins TRBV20-1 and TRBJ2-5; the match to TRBD1 covers 8 bases. The CDR3 loop spans 16 amino acids. Trimming took 5 bases from V and 1 from J; bases not matched to a gene: 12. Germline CDR1 DFQATT, CDR2 SNEGSKA (reference sequence). CDR3 region: CSAGLPGGAVQETQYF. The covered CDR3 bases are TGCAGTGCTGGATTACCAGGGGGCGCGGTCCAAGAGACC.

CDR3 DNA, as far as it was read: TGTGCCAGTAGCCGACAGGGAGGTGATTACGAC. Amino acid sequence: CASSRQGGDYD. The full CDR3 protein reads CASSRQGGDYDYTF. This chain links TRBV19 with TRBJ1-2, with 7 positions matching TRBD1. The DNA ends 3 residues before the CDR3 does, and the rest of the CDR3 is filled in from the germline J gene. Germline V gene sequence: CDR1 LNHDA, CDR2 SQIVND (reference sequence). The length of the CDR3 is 14 residues.

As regards this clone: Read sequence stops 3 residues before the CDR3 end, and the germline J gene provides the missing end. This sequence joins TRBV14 and TRBJ2-1; 12 nucleotides align to TRBD2. Germline V gene sequence: CDR1 SGHDN, CDR2 FVKESK. There are 15 residues in the CDR3. V lost 8 bases, J lost 7 bases, and 9 bases stayed unmatched. The CDR3 region is CASRRSLAGGNEQFF. Partial CDR3 DNA: TGTGCCAGCCGCCGCTCACTAGCGGGGGGTAATGAG.

On this clone itself: The read ends 3 residues early relative to the CDR3; the germline J gene fills the gap. The chain is built from TRBV5-1 and TRBJ1-4; possibly TRBD1 for D (6 bases). The CDR3 is 17 amino acids. Germline V CDR1 and CDR2: SGHRS, YFSETQ. The V end lost 0 bases, the J end lost 3 bases, and 15 bases lay between the germline ends. The covered CDR3 bases are TGCGCCAGCAGCTTGGGTAGGGGACAAGTAGCTAATGAAAAA. Protein product: CASSLGRGQVANEK. The entire CDR3 reads CASSLGRGQVANEKLFF.